The sequence of this T cell receptor beta chain was determined in a study of blood T cell repertoires in COVID-19. This CDR3 region has 12 residues. The germline CDR1 and CDR2 sequences are SGHDT and YYEEEE. V was clipped by 0 bases and J by 11 bases, with 12 bases between them. Repertoires were generated with immunoSEQ multiplex PCR, while TCRdb's copy carries only in-frame clones and drops some. The sample contains roughly 250,000 clones, around 83% of which appear only once. Sequencing was carried out using peripheral blood. This TCR came from a woman older than 75 with acute or convalescent COVID-19. The gene calls are TRBV5-6 and TRBJ2-7, with D unclear. This CDR3 is CASSLVGSVEYF. Written as DNA, the CDR3 is TGTGCCAGCAGCTTGGTCGGGTCAGTTGAGTACTTC.